The 13 T cell receptor beta chains presented below share a single source sample, sequenced in a study of spatial heterogeneity in lung cancer. The time point: blood at routine non-recurrence follow-up after resection. From the 5' RACE reads, TCRdb called clonotypes with MiXCR, one entry per CDR3 protein. Here the sample spans 17,000 or so distinct CDR3 sequences, 10% being singletons. The sequences come from PBMCs, collected at follow-up. The receptors shown here come from a female donor with early-stage non-small cell lung cancer.

There are many counts of this clonotype. This chain connects TRBV10-2 to TRBJ2-3; D gene unclear. Trimming pared 6 bases from V and 4 bases from J, leaving 8 bases between. Germline-derived CDR1 and CDR2 are WSHSY and SAAADI. The CDR3 runs 12 residues. As DNA, the CDR3 is TGCGCCAGCAGAGACCCGCCAGATACGCAGTATTTT. Encoded protein: CASRDPPDTQYF.

This clonotype has a count of ten or more. The rearrangement links TRBV3-1 to TRBJ1-4, with 12 nucleotides matching TRBD1. V dropped 6 bases and J dropped 7; count of bases not matched to a gene: 9. The CDR3 spans 16 residues. Germline V gene sequence: CDR1 LGHDT, CDR2 YNNKEL (reference sequence). CDR3 residues: CASSSGTGGNGEKLFF. The CDR3 nucleotides are TGTGCCAGCAGTTCCGGGACAGGGGGCAACGGTGAAAAACTGTTTTTT.

This clonotype occurred many times. The chain couples TRBV6-5 to TRBJ2-2, with D hard to call. Germline assignment: CDR1 MNHEY and CDR2 SVGAGI. The ends were cut back, 2 bases at V and 3 bases at J, with 10 bases in the middle. The length of the CDR3 is 15 residues. CDR3 nucleotide sequence: TGTGCCAGCAGTTACGGGTCCGTTTACACCGGGGAGCTGTTTTTT. Translation gives CASSYGSVYTGELFF.

This clonotype was detected many times. The chain couples TRBV7-9 to TRBJ1-3; 10 bases fit TRBD1. The CDR3 has 16 residues. The germline CDR1 and CDR2 sequences are SEHNR and FQNEAQ (reference sequence). The V gene end was trimmed by 7 bases and the J gene end by 3 bases; junction bases not matched to a gene: 9. The CDR3 DNA follows: TGTGCCAGCATCCCCTCCTGGACAGGGGGTGGAAACACCATATATTTT. Translated: CASIPSWTGGGNTIYF.

This clonotype was counted many times. The rearrangement links TRBV20-1 to TRBJ2-1; a weak D match, TRBD2 (6 bases). Germline lookup yields CDR1 DFQATT and CDR2 SNEGSKA (reference sequence). This CDR3 region has 16 residues. Trimming left V 4 bases short and J 3 bases short, with 19 bases between. CDR3 in amino acids: CSAKPPPGLVYNEQFF. CDR3 in DNA: TGCAGTGCTAAGCCGCCACCGGGACTGGTCTACAATGAGCAGTTCTTC.

At least ten counts were recorded for this clonotype. This chain uses TRBV30 with TRBJ2-3, with 7 bases identical to TRBD1. The ends lost 0 bases at V and 2 bases at J; junction bases unmatched: 5. Germline V gene lookup returns CDR1 GTSNPN and CDR2 SVGIG (reference sequence). This CDR3 region has 15 residues. The CDR3 spells CAWSVGDSITDTQYF. The CDR3 coding sequence is TGTGCCTGGAGTGTCGGGGACAGCATCACAGATACGCAGTATTTT.

This clonotype was counted at least ten times. The rearrangement links TRBV6-5 to TRBJ1-1; 9 bases align to TRBD1. CDR1 is MNHEY, CDR2 SVGAGI, per germline. The CDR3 consists of 14 residues. V dropped 7 bases and J dropped 1; count of bases not matched to a gene: 4. DNA of the CDR3: TGTGCCAGCAACCTACAGGGGGCGAACACTGAAGCTTTCTTT. Translating it yields CASNLQGANTEAFF.

Note on this clonotype: Given a much more abundant clone one base away, this may be a read error. The chain recombines TRBV5-1 with TRBJ2-1; possible D gene TRBD2, 5 bases. The CDR3 has 14 residues. CDR1 and CDR2 (germline): SGHRS, YFSETQ. CDR3 loop: CTSSLTRLGDEQFF. The CDR3 DNA sequence: TGCACCAGCAGCTTGACCAGACTCGGGGATGAGCAGTTCTTC.

This clonotype was picked up many times. V gene TRBV28 combines with J gene TRBJ2-2; 7 positions match TRBD2. Germline V gives CDR1 MDHEN, CDR2 SYDVKM. The V gene end was trimmed by 3 bases and the J gene end by 3 bases; junction bases not matched to a gene: 7. The CDR3 sequence is 16 residues long. The CDR3 nucleotides read TGTGCCAGCAGTTTTAGCGGGCGAGGGGACACCGGGGAGCTGTTTTTT. It yields the protein CASSFSGRGDTGELFF.

This clonotype was observed many times. The V gene is TRBV7-2, the J gene TRBJ2-7; possibly TRBD2 for D (5 bases). This CDR3 spans 13 amino acids. V lost 5 bases to trimming and J lost 6 bases, with 14 bases between them. Germline V gives CDR1 SGHTA, CDR2 FQGNSA. CDR3 DNA sequence: TGTGCCAGCAGCAAAGACTACACCAGCGAGCAGTACTTC. Its protein is CASSKDYTSEQYF.

In nucleotides, the CDR3 is TGCGCCAGCAGCCAGTCCCTCGGGGGAAGATCCTACAATGAGCAGTTCTTC. Translated, it gives CASSQSLGGRSYNEQFF. This chain connects TRBV4-3 to TRBJ2-1, with D maybe TRBD2 (6 bases). The CDR3 is made up of 17 amino acids. The germline V and J ends were trimmed by 3 bases and 1 base, with 16 bases remaining between them. CDR1 LGHNA and CDR2 YSLEER come from the germline V gene.

This clonotype was counted many times. The chain carries TRBV7-8 and TRBJ2-7; maybe TRBD2 (7 bases). The CDR3 is 17 amino acids. Trimming stripped 2 bases from V and 5 bases from J, with 22 bases between. The germline CDR1 and CDR2 sequences are SGHVS and FQNEAQ. The CDR3: CASSLPLRGGRNNEQYF. The CDR3 nucleotides read TGTGCCAGCAGCTTACCCCTTAGGGGGGGGCGGAACAACGAGCAGTACTTC.

This clonotype was picked up many times. The chain uses TRBV18 and TRBJ2-5; the match to TRBD2 covers 12 bases. The trim removed 3 bases at V and 4 bases at J, leaving 3 bases unmatched. The germline V gene has CDR1 KGHSH and CDR2 LQKENI. CDR3 length: 15 amino acids. CDR3 in amino acids: CASSPPGLAGETQYF. The CDR3 DNA follows: TGTGCCAGCTCACCTCCGGGACTAGCGGGAGAGACCCAGTACTTC. Full variable domain (remainder filled in from reference TRBV18 and TRBJ2-5): NAGVMQNPRHLVRRRGQEARLRCSPMKGHSHVYWYRQLPEEGLKFMVYLQKENIIDESGMPKERFSAEFPKEGPSILRIQQVVRGDSAAYFCASSPPGLAGETQYFGPGTRLLVL.